The clone carrying this T cell receptor (beta chain) was picked up a small number of times. Its antigen is not known. These data belong to a study of CD8 T cells in ankylosing spondylitis. This CDR3 has 16 residues. V shed 3 bases and J shed 1 base, with 13 bases lying between them. Germline CDR1 is LNHDA and CDR2 is SQIVND (reference sequence). Construction of TCR beta libraries was performed using quantitative 5'-RACE with molecular barcodes. Via MiXCR, TCRdb re-called the 5' RACE reads, giving one row per CDR3 protein. Altogether some 130,000 distinct CDR3 sequences are present, roughly an eighth being singletons, with the ten largest covering 2.5% to 3%. Study-wide results and limits: Disease-associated clones were reportedly significantly overrepresented in matched ankylosing spondylitis synovial fluid.

The origin of this receptor is a female donor with ankylosing spondylitis or in good health (not recorded which). The chain combines TRBV19 with TRBJ2-1, with a weak D call TRBD1 (6 bases). Sequenced material: blood, either unsorted or a sorted T cell fraction (not recorded which). CDR3 region: CASSMVQGISYNEQFF. As DNA, the CDR3 is TGTGCCAGTAGTATGGTACAGGGAATATCCTACAATGAGCAGTTCTTC.